The 26 T cell receptor beta chains below all came from one sample that was sequenced in a study of blood T cell repertoires in COVID-19. TCRdb's copy holds only in-frame clones and misses some; the assay was immunoSEQ multiplex PCR. The repertoire holds over 85,000 clones, about four fifths seen once, with about 24% in the top ten. Sequencing used peripheral blood. The receptors shown here come from a human donor in a cohort sampled during active COVID-19.

This chain connects TRBV24-1 to TRBJ2-1; 13 bases line up with TRBD2. In germline, CDR1 is KGHDR, CDR2 SFDVKD. V was pared by 4 bases and J by 5 bases, with 4 bases of the junction left unmatched. The CDR3 is made up of 16 amino acids. For the CDR3, the DNA is TGTGCCACCAGTGAGACCGGGACTAGCGGGGACAATGAGCAGTTCTTC. This translates into CATSETGTSGDNEQFF.

The sample holds one count of this clone. The gene calls are TRBV7-2 and TRBJ2-5; 8 nucleotides agree with TRBD2. This CDR3 is built from 16 residues. Germline CDR1 is SGHTA and CDR2 is FQGNSA. With 0 bases clipped from V and 5 bases from J, the junction kept 8 bases outside the gene matches. The CDR3 region has the DNA TGTGCCAGCAGCTTAGCAGTAGCGGGGCTGGGGGAGACCCAGTACTTC. Amino acid sequence: CASSLAVAGLGETQYF. The whole variable domain, filled in from reference TRBV7-2 and TRBJ2-5, reads GAGVSQSPSNKVTEKGKDVELRCDPISGHTALYWYRQSLGQGLEFLIYFQGNSAPDKSGLPSDRFSAERTGGSVSTLTIQRTQQEDSAVYLCASSLAVAGLGETQYFGPGTRLLVL.

The J gene is TRBJ2-5, the V gene TRBV3-1 (or the pseudogene TRBV3-2); TRBD1 agrees at 7 bases. Germline CDR1 LGHDT, CDR2 YNNKEL (reference sequence). V lost 6 bases to trimming and J lost 0 bases; unmatched junction nucleotides: 4. This CDR3 region has 14 residues. This chain's CDR3 is CASSRDSHQETQYF. The CDR3 DNA follows: TGTGCCAGCAGTCGGGACAGCCACCAAGAGACCCAGTACTTC.

In its sample, this clone was seen once. The chain is built from TRBV18 and TRBJ2-5, with a possible D match to TRBD2 (5 bases). The CDR3 has 13 amino acids. CDR1 is KGHSH and CDR2 is LQKENI in the germline V gene. Trimming removed 1 base at V and 5 bases at J, with 8 bases between. The CDR3 coding sequence is TGTGCCAGCTCACCACTTCAGCGGGAGACCCAGTACTTC. The encoded protein is CASSPLQRETQYF.

The rearrangement links TRBV25-1 to TRBJ2-3; 9 bases fit TRBD1. Germline CDR1 MGHDK, CDR2 SYGVNS. Losses at the gene ends were 3 bases for V and 4 bases for J; bases not matched to a gene: 5. This CDR3 is built from 15 residues. The DNA for the CDR3 is TGTGCCAGCAGTGATGACGGACAGGGGTCAGATACGCAGTATTTT. Amino acid sequence: CASSDDGQGSDTQYF.

This chain uses TRBV9 with TRBJ1-4; D is uncertain. This CDR3 is built from 14 residues. Trimming cost V 4 bases and J 6 bases, with 13 bases left between them. Looked up from germline, CDR1 is SGDLS and CDR2 is YYNGEE. The chain's CDR3 is CASSHTDGDEKLFF. The CDR3 DNA reads as TGTGCCAGCAGCCACACCGACGGGGATGAAAAACTGTTTTTT.

The gene calls are TRBV7-9 and TRBJ2-7; 12 bases fit TRBD2. Trimming removed 4 bases from V and 2 bases from J; junction bases left unmatched: 9. The germline CDR1 and CDR2 sequences are SEHNR and FQNEAQ (reference sequence). The CDR3 runs 17 residues. The CDR3 loop reads CASSSSRRLAGAYEQYF. The CDR3 coding sequence is TGTGCCAGCAGCTCTAGCCGTCGACTAGCGGGAGCCTACGAGCAGTACTTC.

Only one count was recorded for this clone. The gene calls are TRBV6-5 and TRBJ2-5; D possibly corresponds to TRBD1 (5 bases). The CDR3 runs to 14 residues. Between the trimmed V and J ends, which lost 6 bases and 1 base, there was a span of 12 bases. Germline loops: CDR1 MNHEY, CDR2 SVGAGI. This CDR3 reads CASRAQGSQETQYF. The CDR3 region has the DNA TGTGCCAGCAGGGCTCAGGGTAGCCAAGAGACCCAGTACTTC.

The V call is TRBV19, the J call TRBJ2-3; TRBD2 matches at 14 bases. Per germline, CDR1 LNHDA and CDR2 SQIVND (reference sequence). J gave up 6 bases and V 10 bases, and 15 bases lay outside the gene matches. There are 17 residues in the CDR3. CDR3 DNA sequence: TGTGCCACCAGCCGAGAGGGACTAGCGGGAGTGACCGATACGCAGTATTTT. It encodes CATSREGLAGVTDTQYF.

The chain recombines TRBV18 with TRBJ1-1; 8 nucleotides match TRBD1. The germline V gene has CDR1 KGHSH and CDR2 LQKENI. CDR3 size: 16 residues. With 3 bases clipped from V and 4 bases from J, the junction kept 10 bases outside the gene matches. The CDR3 bases are TGTGCCAGCTCACCCCCGGACAGGGTTGAACTCACTGAAGCTTTCTTT. Its translation: CASSPPDRVELTEAFF.

The V and J genes are TRBV30 and TRBJ2-7; 7 bases map to TRBD2. CDR3 size: 15 residues. J was trimmed by 0 bases and V by 8 bases; bases with no gene match: 13. Germline V lookup: CDR1 GTSNPN, CDR2 SVGIG (reference sequence). The CDR3 is CAGTIQGGSSYEQYF. The CDR3 bases are TGTGCCGGCACTATCCAGGGAGGGAGCTCCTACGAGCAGTACTTC.

The table lists this clone with a few counts. V gene TRBV27 combines with J gene TRBJ1-6, with 8 nucleotides matching TRBD1. Losses at the gene ends were 4 bases for V and 16 bases for J; bases not matched to a gene: 9. CDR1 and CDR2 from the germline V gene are MNHEY and SMNVEV (reference sequence). This CDR3 contains 13 residues. The DNA for the CDR3 is TGTGCCAGCAGTTCCCTATCGACAGGGGTGCTCCACTTT. Protein product: CASSSLSTGVLHF.

The gene calls are TRBV9 and TRBJ2-1; 7 positions match TRBD2. The junction had 6 bases not matched to a gene; V was cut back by 3 bases and J by 3 bases. CDR1 and CDR2 (germline): SGDLS, YYNGEE. This CDR3 region has 15 residues. CDR3 coding DNA: TGTGCCAGCAGCGCTACGGGACTAAGCTACAATGAGCAGTTCTTC. It specifies CASSATGLSYNEQFF.

The CDR3: CASSFSGSYEQYF. The CDR3 DNA reads as TGTGCCAGCAGTTTCAGCGGAAGCTACGAGCAGTACTTC. The chain combines TRBV12-3 or TRBV12-4 with TRBJ2-7; D might be TRBD2 (5 bases). The V end lost 3 bases, the J end lost 3 bases, and 9 bases lay between the germline ends. The CDR3 loop spans 13 amino acids.

The chain joins TRBV11-2 to TRBJ2-7; possible D gene TRBD2, 5 bases. The CDR3 has 15 residues. Looked up from germline, CDR1 is SGHAT and CDR2 is FQNNGV. V shed 0 bases and J shed 9 bases, with 18 bases lying between them. The CDR3 DNA reads TGTGCCAGCAGCTTAGACGGCGGTGGCCTACGGGGGCAGTACTTC. The encoded protein is CASSLDGGGLRGQYF.

This clone was recorded only once. The chain links TRBV30 to TRBJ2-2; 13 bases agree with TRBD2. The V gene end was trimmed by 4 bases and the J gene end by 8 bases; junction bases not matched to a gene: 7. Looked up from germline, CDR1 is GTSNPN and CDR2 is SVGIG (reference sequence). The CDR3 is 15 amino acids. The CDR3 bases are TGTGCCTGGACCATGGGACTAGCGGGAACGGGGGAGCTGTTTTTT. This translates into CAWTMGLAGTGELFF.

The V and J genes are TRBV10-3 and TRBJ1-1; 7 nucleotides agree with TRBD1. The CDR3 loop spans 15 amino acids. V was pared by 0 bases and J by 2 bases, with 3 bases of the junction left unmatched. Germline values: CDR1 ENHRY, CDR2 SYGVKD. This CDR3 reads CAISESEGANTEAFF. The CDR3 DNA reads as TGTGCCATCAGTGAGTCGGAGGGGGCAAACACTGAAGCTTTCTTT.

DNA for the CDR3: TGTGCCAGCACCTCCCCTGGGGGTAGCGGTTACAATGAGCAGTTCTTC. This encodes CASTSPGGSGYNEQFF. This chain uses TRBV7-9 with TRBJ2-1; D perhaps matches TRBD2 (6 bases). The CDR3 is made up of 16 amino acids. Trimming pared 7 bases from V and 4 bases from J, leaving 20 bases between. Germline CDR1 is SEHNR and CDR2 is FQNEAQ (reference sequence).

The chain employs TRBV7-9 and TRBJ2-7, with TRBD1 as a possible D gene (5 bases). Germline values: CDR1 SEHNR, CDR2 FQNEAQ (reference sequence). This CDR3 region has 13 residues. V was cut by 3 bases and J by 5 bases, with 11 bases left in between. CDR3 bases: TGTGCCAGCAGCTTGGGGCAGAACAACGAGCAGTACTTC. Its protein is CASSLGQNNEQYF.

The chain recombines TRBV7-2 with TRBJ2-1, with a weak D call TRBD1 (5 bases). V was clipped by 5 bases and J by 1 base, with 18 bases between them. Germline lookup yields CDR1 SGHTA and CDR2 FQGNSA. This CDR3 is 17 amino acids long. The CDR3, as DNA: TGTGCCAGCAGCCTAGGAAGGGGCCTCTCTTCCTACAATGAGCAGTTCTTC. Amino acids: CASSLGRGLSSYNEQFF.

Ten or more counts support this clone. V gene TRBV7-2 combines with J gene TRBJ2-1; D is perhaps TRBD2 (7 bases). Germline-derived CDR1 and CDR2 are SGHTA and FQGNSA. Trimming shortened V by 0 bases and J by 7 bases, and 10 bases separated the two germline ends. The CDR3 is made up of 14 amino acids. DNA for the CDR3: TGTGCCAGCAGCTTAGCGGGAGGGGGGAATGAGCAGTTCTTC. This encodes CASSLAGGGNEQFF.

This clone was seen more than once but under ten times. The rearrangement links TRBV29-1 to TRBJ2-1; 9 bases fit TRBD2. There are 14 residues in the CDR3. The V gene end was trimmed by 6 bases and the J gene end by 2 bases; junction bases not matched to a gene: 5. Germline-derived CDR1 and CDR2 are SQVTM and ANQGSEA. The CDR3 loop is CSVPTSGTYNEQFF. The CDR3 region has the DNA TGCAGCGTCCCGACTAGCGGTACCTACAATGAGCAGTTCTTC.

This clone has more than one count but fewer than ten. CDR3 sequence: CASSRPGEADTQYF. CDR3 bases: TGCGCCAGCAGCCGGCCGGGAGAGGCAGATACGCAGTATTTT. The V call is TRBV4-1, the J call TRBJ2-3; possible D gene TRBD2, 6 bases. The germline V and J ends were trimmed by 4 bases and 4 bases, with 12 bases remaining between them. This CDR3 comprises 14 residues. Germline V gene sequence: CDR1 MGHRA, CDR2 YSYEKL.

This chain uses TRBV7-8 with TRBJ2-2; maybe TRBD1 (6 bases). CDR1 is SGHVS and CDR2 is FQNEAQ in the germline V gene. The CDR3 is 15 amino acids. V gave up 4 bases and J gave up 6 bases, with 15 bases separating them. CDR3 in amino acids: CASSSTQGSSGELFF. In DNA, the CDR3 is TGTGCCAGCAGCTCCACCCAGGGGTCGTCCGGGGAGCTGTTTTTT.

The chain links TRBV2 to TRBJ1-1; a possible D gene is TRBD1 (5 bases). The CDR3 is 11 amino acids. V lost 3 bases, J lost 9 bases, and 8 bases lay in between. In germline, CDR1 is SNHLY, CDR2 FYNNEI. DNA for the CDR3: TGTGCCAGCAGTGAGGGGGGAAAAGCTTTCTTT. Protein sequence: CASSEGGKAFF.

This rearrangement joins TRBV12-3 or TRBV12-4 to TRBJ1-2; D call uncertain. Trimming took 6 bases from V and 0 from J, leaving 8 bases between them. This CDR3 contains 13 residues. Here the CDR3 DNA reads TGTGCCAGCAGGGAAGCGGCTAACTATGGCTACACCTTC. Translated: CASREAANYGYTF.